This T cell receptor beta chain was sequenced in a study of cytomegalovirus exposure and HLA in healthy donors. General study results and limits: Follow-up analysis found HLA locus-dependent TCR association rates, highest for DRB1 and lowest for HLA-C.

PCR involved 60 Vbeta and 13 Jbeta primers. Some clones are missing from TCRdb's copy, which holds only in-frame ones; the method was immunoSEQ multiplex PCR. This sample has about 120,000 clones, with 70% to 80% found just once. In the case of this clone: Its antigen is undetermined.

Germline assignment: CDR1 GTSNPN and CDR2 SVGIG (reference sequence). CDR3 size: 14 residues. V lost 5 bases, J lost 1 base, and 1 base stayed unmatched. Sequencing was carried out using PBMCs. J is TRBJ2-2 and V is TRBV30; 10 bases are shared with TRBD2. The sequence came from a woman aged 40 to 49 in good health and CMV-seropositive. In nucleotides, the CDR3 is TGTGCCTGGCAGCGGGAGGGGAACACCGGGGAGCTGTTTTTT. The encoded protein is CAWQREGNTGELFF.